Each of the 20 T cell receptor beta chains below was sequenced from the same sample in a study of T cell responses to AZD1222 COVID-19 vaccine. Only in-frame clones appear in the TCRdb table, and some are missing; sequencing was by immunoSEQ multiplex PCR. The sample has 69,000 or so clones; approximately 90% are singletons. Source: peripheral blood, taken 28 days after the second AZD1222 dose. These receptors came from an adult who received the AZD1222 COVID-19 vaccine.

This chain links TRBV11-3 with TRBJ2-3; 8 nucleotides match TRBD2. After removal of 4 bases from V and 5 bases from J, the junction contained 5 bases not matched to a gene. The CDR3 length is 14 residues. Germline V gives CDR1 SGHNT, CDR2 YENEEA. This chain's CDR3 is CASSSGLGVDTQYF. CDR3 nucleotides: TGTGCCAGCAGCTCGGGACTAGGGGTAGATACGCAGTATTTT.

V is TRBV6-5 and J is TRBJ2-3, with a weak D call TRBD1 (7 bases). This CDR3 is 14 amino acids long. CDR1 and CDR2 from the germline V gene are MNHEY and SVGAGI. V shed 7 bases and J shed 2 bases, with 13 bases lying between them. CDR3 in amino acids: CASKTGTDTDTQYF. CDR3 bases: TGTGCCAGCAAGACAGGGACTGACACAGATACGCAGTATTTT.

The chain joins TRBV7-9 to TRBJ1-1; D gene uncertain. Germline CDR1 and CDR2: SEHNR and FQNEAQ (reference sequence). Trimming stripped 8 bases from V and 1 base from J, with 14 bases between. This CDR3 is 14 amino acids long. For the CDR3, the DNA is TGTGCCAGCGGCACCCGGGCCGGGAACACTGAAGCTTTCTTT. Residues: CASGTRAGNTEAFF.

The chain joins TRBV5-4 to TRBJ2-5, with 10 bases matching TRBD2. Germline loops: CDR1 SGHNT, CDR2 YYREEE (reference sequence). The J segment lost 3 bases and the V segment lost 2 bases, leaving 4 bases of the junction unmatched. This CDR3 is 15 amino acids long. The CDR3 nucleotides read TGTGCCAGCAGCTTCAGGACTAGCGGTAAAGAGACCCAGTACTTC. Translated, it gives CASSFRTSGKETQYF.

The chain joins TRBV7-2 to TRBJ2-1; D not resolved. The CDR3 runs 17 residues. Germline CDR1 reads SGHTA; CDR2 reads FQGNSA. V was pared by 5 bases and J by 0 bases, with 17 bases between. The CDR3 here is CASSPSPAESSYNEQFF. The CDR3 DNA is TGTGCCAGCAGCCCCTCCCCCGCCGAGAGCTCCTACAATGAGCAGTTCTTC.

The chain couples TRBV5-1 to TRBJ1-4; tentative D call: TRBD1 (6 bases). CDR1 and CDR2 from the germline V gene are SGHRS and YFSETQ. CDR3 length: 19 amino acids. The V gene lost 4 bases and the J gene lost 7 bases, with 29 bases spanning the gap. The CDR3 DNA is TGCGCCAGCAGCCCAGTACAGGGTGGAAGCTTTAAGGGTGGTGAAAAACTGTTTTTT. This sequence encodes CASSPVQGGSFKGGEKLFF.

V usage is TRBV20-1 and J usage is TRBJ2-2; D not resolved. The ends were cut back, 3 bases at V and 8 bases at J, with 7 bases in the middle. This CDR3 is built from 11 residues. Germline V gene data show CDR1 as DFQATT and CDR2 as SNEGSKA (reference sequence). For the CDR3, the DNA is TGCAGTGCTAGTTCGCAGGGGGAGCTGTTTTTT. Residues: CSASSQGELFF.

The V call is TRBV11-1, the J call TRBJ2-3, with 7 bases lining up with TRBD1. V shed 2 bases, J shed 0 bases, and the junction held 2 bases outside the gene matches. This CDR3 spans 15 amino acids. Germline-derived CDR1 and CDR2 are SGHAT and FQDESV (reference sequence). The CDR3 region has the DNA TGTGCCAGCAGCTTAACAGGGGAGAGCACAGATACGCAGTATTTT. Translation: CASSLTGESTDTQYF.

The chain links TRBV6-5 to TRBJ1-5; D is unresolved. The germline V gene has CDR1 MNHEY and CDR2 SVGAGI. V shed 0 bases and J shed 1 base, with 7 bases lying between them. CDR3 length: 15 amino acids. In DNA form, the CDR3 reads TGTGCCAGCAGTTACTCGTTTGGGAGCAATCAGCCCCAGCATTTT. Its translation is CASSYSFGSNQPQHF.

This rearrangement joins TRBV5-1 to TRBJ1-2; D gene uncertain. CDR3 length: 14 residues. V lost 0 bases to trimming and J lost 3 bases, with 9 bases between them. CDR1 SGHRS and CDR2 YFSETQ come from the germline V gene. CDR3 residues: CASSLGRTDYGYTF. The CDR3 coding sequence is TGCGCCAGCAGCTTGGGACGGACGGACTATGGCTACACCTTC.

The V and J genes are TRBV5-4 and TRBJ1-2; D gene ambiguous. The length of the CDR3 is 14 residues. Trimming stripped 5 bases from V and 3 bases from J, with 14 bases between. Germline CDR1 SGHNT, CDR2 YYREEE (reference sequence). In nucleotides, the CDR3 is TGTGCCAGCAGTCCCACTGGTTTCCACTATGGCTACACCTTC. Its translation is CASSPTGFHYGYTF.

This chain uses TRBV5-1 with TRBJ2-3; 12 bases agree with TRBD1. The CDR3 totals 16 residues. CDR1 and CDR2 (germline): SGHRS, YFSETQ. Trimming removed 4 bases from V and 3 bases from J; junction bases left unmatched: 6. CDR3 residues: CASSGGQGAFTDTQYF. CDR3 nucleotides: TGCGCCAGCAGCGGGGGACAGGGGGCGTTTACAGATACGCAGTATTTT.

The CDR3 bases are TGTGCCAGTGCCCAGGGACTAGCGGGAACAGATACGCAGTATTTT. It codes for CASAQGLAGTDTQYF. The rearrangement joins TRBV19 to TRBJ2-3, with 13 bases identical to TRBD2. Germline V CDR1 and CDR2: LNHDA, SQIVND (reference sequence). The V gene end was trimmed by 8 bases and the J gene end by 3 bases; junction bases not matched to a gene: 5. CDR3 length equals 15 residues. The complete variable domain, with remaining parts taken from reference TRBV19 and TRBJ2-3, reads DGGITQSPKYLFRKEGQNVTLSCEQNLNHDAMYWYRQDPGQGLRLIYYSQIVNDFQKGDIAEGYSVSREKKESFPLTVTSAQKNPTAFYLCASAQGLAGTDTQYFGPGTRLTVL.

J is TRBJ1-2 and V is TRBV5-6, with 9 bases matching TRBD1. Germline trimming cut 4 bases from V and 6 bases from J; bases unmatched to any gene: 4. CDR3 length equals 13 residues. Germline V gene sequence: CDR1 SGHDT, CDR2 YYEEEE. The CDR3 sequence: CASSPGQGNGYTF. In DNA form, the CDR3 reads TGTGCCAGCAGCCCAGGACAGGGGAATGGCTACACCTTC.

The chain combines TRBV12-3 or TRBV12-4 with TRBJ1-3; D is undetermined. The V and J ends lost 1 base and 6 bases respectively, with 4 bases between them. The length of the CDR3 is 12 residues. CDR3 in DNA: TGTGCCAGCAGTTTAGGCGAAAACACCATATATTTT. Amino acids: CASSLGENTIYF.

The chain couples TRBV27 to TRBJ1-5; the D gene is possibly TRBD1 (5 bases). CDR3 size: 15 residues. Trimming took 5 bases from V and 7 from J, leaving 18 bases between them. Germline loops: CDR1 MNHEY, CDR2 SMNVEV (reference sequence). CDR3 nucleotides: TGTGCCAGCAGTCCCTCCGGGGGACGAGGGCAGCCCCAGCATTTT. Amino acids: CASSPSGGRGQPQHF.

Note on this clone: The CDR3 end shows no conserved phenylalanine or tryptophan, and so a read error is likely. The DNA is left out, because the CDR3 cannot be placed on it with certainty; the CDR3 is given as TCRdb lists it. The genes are TRBV21-1 and TRBJ2-3; the table assigns TRBD1, which was not confirmed against the DNA. TRBV21-1 is shown as a pseudogene. The CDR3 length equals 18 residues, ends included. The CDR3 protein is CASSNARLGQGGADTQYL.

This clone was seen more than once but under ten times. The CDR3 reads CASRPGRSYEQYF. The CDR3 nucleotides are TGTGCCAGCAGGCCCGGACGGAGCTACGAGCAGTACTTC. The chain uses TRBV6-5 and TRBJ2-7; D remains unclear. Germline V CDR1 and CDR2: MNHEY, SVGAGI. This CDR3 contains 13 residues. V was shortened by 6 bases and J by 3 bases, with 12 bases between the two germline ends.

The genes are TRBV29-1 and TRBJ1-5; no definite D call. Germline V gene lookup returns CDR1 SQVTM and CDR2 ANQGSEA. Trimming took 7 bases from V and 0 from J, leaving 19 bases between them. The CDR3 totals 16 residues. The CDR3 region is CSATVGYGDSNQPQHF. CDR3 in DNA: TGCAGCGCGACTGTGGGTTATGGGGATAGCAATCAGCCCCAGCATTTT. Looking up the rest from reference TRBV29-1 and TRBJ1-5 gives the full variable domain: SAVISQKPSRDICQRGTSLTIQCQVDSQVTMMFWYRQQPGQSLTLIATANQGSEATYESGFVIDKFPISRPNLTFSTLTVSNMSPEDSSIYLCSATVGYGDSNQPQHFGDGTRLSIL.

The genes are TRBV7-9 and TRBJ2-1; D unresolved. The CDR3 contains 11 residues. Trimming shortened V by 7 bases and J by 1 base, and 2 bases separated the two germline ends. Per the germline V gene, CDR1 is SEHNR and CDR2 is FQNEAQ (reference sequence). CDR3 loop: CASTSYNEQFF. The CDR3 coding sequence is TGTGCCAGCACTTCCTACAATGAGCAGTTCTTC.